The present T cell receptor beta chain was sequenced within a study of Ad26.COV2.S vaccination and SARS-CoV-2 variants. The sample holds one count of this clone. Germline CDR1 reads MGHRA; CDR2 reads YSYEKL. The V and J ends lost 3 bases and 0 bases, in that order; junction bases with no gene match: 2. The CDR3 runs 15 residues. Documented treatment: roughly 20 received Ad26.COV2.S at low or high dose, single or two shots; about 5 received placebo; per-sample allocation not given. Specimens were obtained on day 63 following the first vaccine or placebo injection. Generated by immunoSEQ multiplex PCR, the TCRdb table keeps only in-frame clones and is missing some. This sample has approximately 350,000 clones, with around 87% found just once.

Sample: peripheral blood, taken in a trial of Ad26.COV2.S vaccine versus placebo. The receptor's source is a person between 18 and 65 years old who received the Ad26.COV2.S COVID-19 vaccine or a placebo. The chain carries TRBV4-1 and TRBJ1-3, with 7 nucleotides matching TRBD1. CDR3 in DNA: TGCGCCAGCAGCCAGGGACAGTACTCTGGAAACACCATATATTTT. It translates to CASSQGQYSGNTIYF.